Listed below are T cell receptor beta chains from one sample, sequenced in a study of cytomegalovirus exposure and HLA in healthy donors. Generated by immunoSEQ multiplex PCR, the TCRdb table keeps only in-frame clones and is missing some. The profile shows some 85,000 clones, over 70% of them singletons. The sample was PBMCs. These receptors originate from a man aged 18 to 29 in good health and CMV-seropositive. The CDR3 runs from the conserved cysteine through the conserved F or W. Fields, in order: clone size, D gene, V gene, J gene, CDR3 protein, CDR3 DNA. A D gene is named only where the DNA matches it firmly. Clone size appears in some rows only: once, few, many, or a class for an expanded clone.

>.|.|TRBV4-1|TRBJ2-1
CASSQSGNEQFF
TGCGCCAGCAGCCAAAGCGGCAATGAGCAGTTCTTC
>.|TRBD2|TRBV11-2|TRBJ2-7
CASSLGLAGTYEQYF
TGTGCCAGCAGCTTAGGGCTAGCGGGGACCTACGAGCAGTACTTC
>.|TRBD2|TRBV29-1|TRBJ2-1
CGVEVAGGNEQFF
TGCGGCGTTGAAGTAGCGGGAGGCAATGAGCAGTTCTTC
>.|TRBD1|TRBV18|TRBJ2-7
CASSPIRDRGYEQYF
TGTGCCAGCTCACCTATCCGGGACAGGGGATACGAGCAGTACTTC
>.|.|TRBV6-5|TRBJ1-2
CASSPTLNYGYTF
TGTGCCAGCAGCCCTACCCTAAACTATGGCTACACCTTC
>.|TRBD2|TRBV14|TRBJ2-6
CASSQMWTSGSWANVLTF
TGTGCCAGCAGCCAAATGTGGACTAGCGGGAGCTGGGCCAACGTCCTGACTTTC
>few|TRBD2|TRBV4-2|TRBJ2-6
CASKETGGHSGANVLTF
TGTGCCAGCAAGGAAACGGGAGGCCACTCTGGGGCCAACGTCCTGACTTTC
>few|.|TRBV6-5|TRBJ2-7
CASTRRGGPYEQYF
TGTGCCAGCACACGAAGGGGGGGCCCCTACGAGCAGTACTTC
>.|.|TRBV25-1|TRBJ2-1
CASSRILANEQFF
TGTGCCAGCAGTAGGATCCTAGCGAATGAGCAGTTCTTC
>.|.|TRBV11-2|TRBJ1-1
CASSQIAGVLNTEAFF
TGTGCCAGCAGCCAAATCGCAGGGGTATTGAACACTGAAGCTTTCTTT
>.|.|TRBV5-1|TRBJ2-7
CASSLAGIPYEQYF
TGCGCCAGCAGCTTGGCCGGTATACCCTACGAGCAGTACTTC
>.|.|TRBV6-5|TRBJ2-7
CASSYDAEDEQYF
TGTGCCAGCAGTTACGATGCAGAGGACGAGCAGTACTTC